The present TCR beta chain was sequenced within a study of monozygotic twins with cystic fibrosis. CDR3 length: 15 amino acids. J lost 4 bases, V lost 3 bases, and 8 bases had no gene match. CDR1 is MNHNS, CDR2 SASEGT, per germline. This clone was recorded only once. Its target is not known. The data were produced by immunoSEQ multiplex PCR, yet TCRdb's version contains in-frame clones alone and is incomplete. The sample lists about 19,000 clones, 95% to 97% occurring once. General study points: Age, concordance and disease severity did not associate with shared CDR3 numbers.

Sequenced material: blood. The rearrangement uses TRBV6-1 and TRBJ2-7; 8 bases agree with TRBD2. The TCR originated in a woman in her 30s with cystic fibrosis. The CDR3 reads CASSDESGGPYEQYF. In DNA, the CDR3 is TGTGCCAGCAGTGACGAGTCGGGGGGGCCGTACGAGCAGTACTTC.